The text below deals with one T cell receptor beta chain. Per the original data handling: Nucleated cell counts were estimated from reference gene primer amplification. The table came from immunoSEQ multiplex PCR; TCRdb's copy has only in-frame clones and leaves some out. The V and J calls and the clone size are those of that table, but D and trimming were determined from the DNA. Among 300,000 or so clones listed, roughly 88% were seen once. Deletions cut 4 bases from V and 6 bases from J, with 17 bases between. Per germline, CDR1 ENHRY and CDR2 SYGVKD. This CDR3 is built from 15 residues. This record comes from a study of blood T cell repertoires in COVID-19. Study-level background: Material from acute and convalescent COVID-19 was sourced from the United States, Italy and Spain. In each case, the material was cDNA or gDNA derived from T cells, B-cell-depleted T cells, or PBMCs.

Sample: peripheral blood. The chain recombines TRBV10-3 with TRBJ2-3, with a weak D call TRBD2 (6 bases). The origin of this receptor is a woman aged 50 to 60 with acute or convalescent COVID-19. The CDR3 region has the DNA TGTGCCATCAGTGGGGAGGTGGACGCGCGCGATACGCAGTATTTT. This encodes CAISGEVDARDTQYF.